The 24 T cell receptor beta chains given below trace back to one sample, sequenced in a study of T-cell memory formation after mild COVID-19. TCRdb reanalysed the 5' RACE reads using MiXCR and keeps one entry per CDR3 protein. The top ten clones hold about 13% of a sample with roughly 350,000 distinct CDR3 sequences, 25% to 30% of them seen once. The specimen sequenced was PBMCs or a T cell subset sorted from them (not recorded which). The source of these receptors is an adult woman who had mild COVID-19 (a few samples of this study predate the infection). Cell type and time point are not known.

This chain uses TRBV6-5 with TRBJ2-1, with D perhaps matching TRBD1 or TRBD2 (5 bases each). The germline CDR1 and CDR2 sequences are MNHEY and SVGAGI. Trimming left V 0 bases short and J 4 bases short, with 16 bases between. There are 17 residues in the CDR3. The CDR3 DNA reads as TGTGCCAGCAGTTACTCGTACGGGGCGCTCAGGTACAATGAGCAGTTCTTC. Its translation is CASSYSYGALRYNEQFF.

J is TRBJ2-1 and V is TRBV6-6; 12 nucleotides agree with TRBD2. The CDR3 is 16 amino acids. CDR1 MNHNY and CDR2 SVGAGI come from the germline V gene (reference sequence). V trimming: 1 base; J trimming: 8 bases; junction bases outside the gene matches: 6. In DNA, the CDR3 is TGTGCCAGCAGTTACTGGTCTAGCGGGAGGGGGGATGAGCAGTTCTTC. Translation gives CASSYWSSGRGDEQFF.

The genes are TRBV14 and TRBJ2-7; D might be TRBD1 or TRBD2, each matching 5 bases. The length of the CDR3 is 15 residues. The germline CDR1 and CDR2 sequences are SGHDN and FVKESK. Trimming took off 2 bases at V and 7 bases at J, with 18 bases between the two ends. The CDR3 sequence is CASSQHIGTGGEQYF. CDR3 coding DNA: TGTGCCAGCAGCCAACACATCGGGACGGGTGGGGAGCAGTACTTC.

The chain is built from TRBV30 and TRBJ2-7; tentatively, D is TRBD1 (5 bases). Germline CDR1 GTSNPN, CDR2 SVGIG (reference sequence). Trimming removed 0 bases from V and 6 bases from J, with 9 bases in between. The CDR3 is made up of 12 amino acids. The CDR3 is CAWSVWGREQYF. CDR3 nucleotides: TGTGCCTGGAGTGTTTGGGGCCGCGAGCAGTACTTC.

There are a few counts of this clonotype. The J gene is TRBJ1-1, the V gene TRBV20-1, with D possibly matching TRBD1 (5 bases). The germline V gene encodes CDR1 DFQATT and CDR2 SNEGSKA (reference sequence). CDR3 length: 13 residues. The V gene lost 5 bases and the J gene lost 3 bases, with 13 bases spanning the gap. CDR3 DNA: TGCAGTGCTCCCCGACGGGGGGACACTGAAGCTTTCTTT. Translation gives CSAPRRGDTEAFF.

This clonotype was seen a few times. This sequence joins TRBV20-1 and TRBJ2-7, with no clear D. CDR1 and CDR2 from the germline V gene are DFQATT and SNEGSKA (reference sequence). Trimming left V 0 bases short and J 5 bases short, with 23 bases between. This CDR3 spans 17 amino acids. The CDR3 DNA is TGCAGTGCTAGAGACCCCTTTGGTGGGGTAAGGAGCCACGAGCAGTACTTC. It codes for CSARDPFGGVRSHEQYF.

The chain joins TRBV27 to TRBJ2-7, with 8 bases that match TRBD1. Germline V gene lookup returns CDR1 MNHEY and CDR2 SMNVEV (reference sequence). V lost 6 bases to trimming and J lost 5 bases; unmatched junction nucleotides: 9. This CDR3 region has 14 residues. CDR3 in amino acids: CASSQGAGGDEQYF. The CDR3, as DNA: TGTGCCAGCAGCCAGGGGGCAGGGGGCGACGAGCAGTACTTC.

This clonotype turned up a few times. V and J are TRBV12-3 or TRBV12-4 and TRBJ2-2; TRBD1 is a possible D gene (6 bases). This CDR3 region has 14 residues. Trimming stripped 7 bases from V and 1 base from J, with 10 bases between. CDR3 in DNA: TGTGCCAGCATCAAGACAGGGAACACCGGGGAGCTGTTTTTT. It encodes CASIKTGNTGELFF.

CDR3 loop: CAWSRRVGTEAFF. CDR3 bases: TGTGCCTGGAGTCGTAGGGTAGGCACTGAAGCTTTCTTT. V usage is TRBV30 and J usage is TRBJ1-1, with D unclear. The ends were cut back, 2 bases at V and 4 bases at J, with 11 bases in the middle. Per the germline V gene, CDR1 is GTSNPN and CDR2 is SVGIG (reference sequence). The CDR3 runs to 13 residues. The entire variable domain, with the rest obtained from reference TRBV30 and TRBJ1-1, is as follows: SQTIHQWPATLVQPVGSPLSLECTVEGTSNPNLYWYRQAAGRGLQLLFYSVGIGQISSEVPQNLSASRPQDRQFILSSKKLLLSDSGFYLCAWSRRVGTEAFFGQGTRLTVV.

The chain combines TRBV5-1 with TRBJ2-7; 10 bases align to TRBD1. CDR1 SGHRS and CDR2 YFSETQ come from the germline V gene. The CDR3 runs to 12 residues. V was pared by 3 bases and J by 12 bases, with 6 bases of the junction left unmatched. The CDR3 sequence: CASSSDRGNRYF. In nucleotides, the CDR3 is TGCGCCAGCAGCTCGGACAGGGGGAATCGGTACTTC.

This chain links TRBV7-9 with TRBJ2-7, with a tentative D call TRBD1 (6 bases). CDR1 and CDR2 from the germline V gene are SEHNR and FQNEAQ (reference sequence). The V end lost 5 bases, the J end lost 1 base, and 12 bases lay between the germline ends. This CDR3 contains 14 residues. CDR3 loop: CASSTTGQSYEQYF. The DNA for the CDR3 is TGTGCCAGCAGCACCACAGGACAGTCCTACGAGCAGTACTTC.

V usage is TRBV15 and J usage is TRBJ2-2; weak D call: TRBD1 (5 bases). The CDR3 sequence is 13 residues long. Germline lookup yields CDR1 LNHNV and CDR2 YYDKDF (reference sequence). Trimming left V 0 bases short and J 8 bases short, with 7 bases between. The CDR3 region is CATSRDAGGELFF. The CDR3 DNA reads as TGTGCCACCAGCAGAGACGCAGGGGGGGAGCTGTTTTTT. Drawing the rest from reference TRBV15 and TRBJ2-2, the complete variable domain is DAMVIQNPRYQVTQFGKPVTLSCSQTLNHNVMYWYQQKSSQAPKLLFHYYDKDFNNEADTPDNFQSRRPNTSFCFLDIRSPGLGDTAMYLCATSRDAGGELFFGEGSRLTVL.

The V call is TRBV12-3 or TRBV12-4, the J call TRBJ1-1, with 9 bases identical to TRBD1. V trimming: 5 bases; J trimming: 6 bases; junction bases outside the gene matches: 7. This CDR3 is 14 amino acids long. CDR3 sequence reads: CASSPRRTGAEAFF. CDR3 DNA sequence: TGTGCCAGCAGTCCTAGACGGACAGGGGCTGAAGCTTTCTTT.

The rearrangement links TRBV18 to TRBJ1-1; 7 nucleotides align to TRBD1. Trimming took 5 bases from V and 7 from J; bases not matched to a gene: 10. The CDR3 runs 14 residues. Germline CDR1 and CDR2: KGHSH and LQKENI. CDR3 loop: CASSADRESLEAFF. The CDR3, as DNA: TGTGCCAGCTCAGCCGACAGGGAATCTCTTGAAGCTTTCTTT.

This clonotype came up a few times. CDR3 DNA: TGTGCCAGCAGCCTCACTCAGGGACTAGCATTATCCAATGAGCAGTTCTTC. It specifies CASSLTQGLALSNEQFF. The chain links TRBV7-8 to TRBJ2-1, with 9 bases that match TRBD2. This CDR3 contains 17 residues. V lost 5 bases and J lost 6; bases outside the gene matches: 14. CDR1 SGHVS and CDR2 FQNEAQ come from the germline V gene.

This chain links TRBV9 with TRBJ2-1; D might be TRBD1 (5 bases). V lost 3 bases, J lost 3 bases, and 10 bases lay in between. Per the germline V gene, CDR1 is SGDLS and CDR2 is YYNGEE. The CDR3 runs to 14 residues. The CDR3 DNA reads as TGTGCCAGCAGCGCAGCACAGGTCTACAATGAGCAGTTCTTC. This sequence encodes CASSAAQVYNEQFF.

The V call is TRBV30, the J call TRBJ2-7; a possible D gene is TRBD1 (7 bases). V gave up 3 bases and J gave up 6 bases, with 18 bases separating them. From germline, CDR1 is GTSNPN and CDR2 SVGIG (reference sequence). There are 14 residues in the CDR3. The CDR3 DNA reads as TGTGCCTGGAGGAAACGACAGGGAGGAGGCGAGCAGTACTTC. Amino acids: CAWRKRQGGGEQYF. The full variable domain, rest sourced from reference TRBV30 and TRBJ2-7, is SQTIHQWPATLVQPVGSPLSLECTVEGTSNPNLYWYRQAAGRGLQLLFYSVGIGQISSEVPQNLSASRPQDRQFILSSKKLLLSDSGFYLCAWRKRQGGGEQYFGPGTRLTVT.

This clonotype appeared once. V and J are TRBV27 and TRBJ1-2; D is unresolved. The CDR3 contains 15 residues. CDR1 and CDR2 from the germline V gene are MNHEY and SMNVEV (reference sequence). Trimming cost V 1 base and J 8 bases, with 17 bases left between them. CDR3 DNA: TGTGCCAGCAGTTTATACTGGACCCAGAGAGAGGGCTACACCTTC. Residues: CASSLYWTQREGYTF.

This sequence joins TRBV25-1 and TRBJ2-2, with TRBD2 matching over 16 bases. Germline-derived CDR1 and CDR2 are MGHDK and SYGVNS. CDR3 length: 16 residues. V shed 6 bases, J shed 7 bases, and the junction held 5 bases outside the gene matches. This CDR3 is CASRGLAGGPVGELFF. DNA of the CDR3: TGTGCCAGCAGGGGACTAGCGGGAGGGCCCGTCGGGGAGCTGTTTTTT. The variable domain in full, with the rest retrieved from reference TRBV25-1 and TRBJ2-2, is EADIYQTPRYLVIGTGKKITLECSQTMGHDKMYWYQQDPGMELHLIHYSYGVNSTEKGDLSSESTVSRIRTEHFPLTLESARPSHTSQYLCASRGLAGGPVGELFFGEGSRLTVL.

CDR3: CSASGWTSGRSYNEQFF. CDR3 in DNA: TGCAGTGCCAGCGGGTGGACTAGCGGGAGATCCTACAATGAGCAGTTCTTC. The rearrangement uses TRBV20-1 and TRBJ2-1; 13 bases map to TRBD2. Germline V lookup: CDR1 DFQATT, CDR2 SNEGSKA (reference sequence). V dropped 6 bases and J dropped 1; count of bases not matched to a gene: 9. CDR3 length equals 17 residues.

The chain links TRBV7-2 to TRBJ2-7; D is perhaps TRBD2 (6 bases). CDR3 length: 15 residues. CDR1 and CDR2 (germline): SGHTA, FQGNSA. The V end was cut by 1 base, the J end by 6 bases, with 16 bases between. The CDR3 coding sequence is TGTGCCAGCAGCTTAGATGGAGCTAGCGTTACCGAGCAGTACTTC. This codes for CASSLDGASVTEQYF.

The chain is built from TRBV10-3 and TRBJ2-7, with a tentative D call TRBD1 (5 bases). Trimming stripped 6 bases from V and 4 bases from J, with 10 bases between. Germline values: CDR1 ENHRY, CDR2 SYGVKD. The length of the CDR3 is 12 residues. The CDR3 here is CAISPDSYEQYF. DNA for the CDR3: TGTGCCATCAGCCCCGACAGTTACGAGCAGTACTTC.

V usage is TRBV6-2 or TRBV6-3 and J usage is TRBJ2-1, with TRBD1 matching over 9 bases. Per the germline V gene, CDR1 is MNHEY and CDR2 is SVGEGT. CDR3 length: 15 amino acids. The ends lost 6 bases at V and 5 bases at J; junction bases unmatched: 8. Here the CDR3 reads CASRTGTGPHNEQFF. The CDR3 bases are TGTGCCAGCAGGACAGGGACAGGGCCACACAATGAGCAGTTCTTC.

This clonotype was observed a handful of times. The chain carries TRBV7-6 and TRBJ1-1; D is ambiguous. Trimming cost V 5 bases and J 8 bases, with 18 bases left between them. The CDR3 has 14 amino acids. Germline V gives CDR1 SGHVS, CDR2 FNYEAQ. The chain's CDR3 is CASSLVTAKTEAFF. In DNA, the CDR3 is TGTGCCAGCAGCCTCGTTACAGCAAAGACCGAAGCTTTCTTT.